These 30 T cell receptor beta chains share one sample of origin, sequenced in a study of molecular identifiers for immune sequencing clone quantification. TCRdb redid the calling of the PCR reads with MiXCR, one entry per CDR3 protein. This table has fewer than 45,000 distinct CDR3 sequences, about 20% appearing once. What was sequenced was naive CD8+ T cells from blood, with Jurkat cell RNA spiked in. Subset indicated: FACS-sorted CD8+CD4-CCR7+CD45RA+ naive T cells. These receptors all come from a human donor in good health. Some libraries in this study had Jurkat cell RNA spiked in.

This clonotype was seen a few times. A much larger clone sits a single nucleotide away, making a read error possible. The chain employs TRBV20-1 and TRBJ2-7, with unresolved D. Germline-derived CDR1 and CDR2 are DFQATT and SNEGSKA (reference sequence). V was pared by 1 base and J by 3 bases, with 10 bases between. The CDR3 spans 13 residues. The CDR3 DNA reads TGCAGTGCTAGAGCATCGGCTTTCTACGAGCAGTACTTC. Translated, it gives CSARASAFYEQYF.

This clonotype was found many times. The chain links TRBV6-5 to TRBJ2-7, with TRBD1 identical over 7 bases. Per germline, CDR1 MNHEY and CDR2 SVGAGI. This CDR3 has 16 residues. Trimming took 4 bases from V and 1 from J; bases not matched to a gene: 10. CDR3 in DNA: TGTGCCAGCAGTTCGCCCACCGGGACAGAGTCCTACGAGCAGTACTTC. Translating gives CASSSPTGTESYEQYF.

With respect to this clonotype: This may arise from a read error, as a much more abundant clone is one base away. CDR3 loop: CASSQGTSGAETQHF. CDR3 sequence (DNA): TGCGCCAGCAGCCAAGGGACTAGTGGCGCTGAGACCCAGCACTTC. V usage is TRBV4-1 and J usage is TRBJ2-5, with 7 bases that match TRBD2. This CDR3 comprises 15 residues. In germline, CDR1 is MGHRA, CDR2 YSYEKL.

Many counts were recorded for this clonotype. J is TRBJ2-7 and V is TRBV30; 9 nucleotides agree with TRBD2. Germline loops: CDR1 GTSNPN, CDR2 SVGIG (reference sequence). The trim removed 3 bases at V and 4 bases at J, leaving 4 bases unmatched. CDR3 size: 13 residues. CDR3 in DNA: TGTGCCTGGAGAACTAGCGGGCGTTACGAGCAGTACTTC. It is translated as CAWRTSGRYEQYF.

This clonotype was picked up many times. The chain combines TRBV29-1 with TRBJ1-3; 9 bases align to TRBD1. The CDR3 runs 15 residues. Looked up from germline, CDR1 is SQVTM and CDR2 is ANQGSEA. Trimming removed 4 bases from V and 4 bases from J; junction bases left unmatched: 8. The CDR3 nucleotides read TGCAGCGTTGGATTGGGACAGGGTTTGGGAAACACCATATATTTT. Its protein product is CSVGLGQGLGNTIYF.

Concerning this clonotype itself: Lacking the conserved final phenylalanine or tryptophan, this CDR3 likely reflects a read error. The chain couples TRBV9 to TRBJ2-5; D remains unclear. Germline CDR1 and CDR2: SGDLS and YYNGEE. Trimming stripped 4 bases from V and 6 bases from J, with 22 bases between. This CDR3 has 16 amino acids. The CDR3 loop reads CASSSPPGVPIQTQYY. CDR3 bases: TGTGCCAGCAGCTCCCCCCCCGGAGTCCCGATCCAGACCCAGTACTAC.

This chain links TRBV20-1 with TRBJ2-1; 10 bases line up with TRBD2. Germline CDR1 reads DFQATT; CDR2 reads SNEGSKA (reference sequence). This CDR3 spans 16 amino acids. Losses at the gene ends were 0 bases for V and 6 bases for J; bases not matched to a gene: 8. The DNA of the CDR3 is TGCAGTGCTAGAGATCCTTGGGGACTAGCGACCAATGAGCAGTTCTTC. It translates to CSARDPWGLATNEQFF.

This clonotype was seen more than once but under ten times. This sequence joins TRBV20-1 and TRBJ1-1; weak D call: TRBD1 (5 bases). This CDR3 contains 11 residues. The V gene lost 3 bases and the J gene lost 8 bases, with 10 bases spanning the gap. Per the germline V gene, CDR1 is DFQATT and CDR2 is SNEGSKA (reference sequence). CDR3 amino acids: CSARVAGEAFF. In nucleotides, the CDR3 is TGCAGTGCTAGGGTTGCAGGGGAAGCTTTCTTT.

The V call is TRBV27, the J call TRBJ1-5; D is ambiguous. Deletions cut 1 base from V and 4 bases from J, with 11 bases between. This CDR3 comprises 15 residues. Looked up from germline, CDR1 is MNHEY and CDR2 is SMNVEV (reference sequence). The CDR3 loop reads CASSLFRSGNQPQHF. The CDR3 coding sequence is TGTGCCAGCAGTTTATTCAGATCTGGGAATCAGCCCCAGCATTTT.

A word on this clonotype: This clone may be a read error of a much larger clone one base away. V is TRBV5-6 and J is TRBJ2-5; D uncertain. The CDR3 has 14 amino acids. Looked up from germline, CDR1 is SGHDT and CDR2 is YYEEEE. The CDR3: CASSLYQNQEAQYF. The CDR3 DNA is TGTGCCAGCAGCTTGTACCAGAACCAAGAGGCCCAGTACTTC.

Remarks on this clonotype: A much larger clone sits a single nucleotide away, making a read error possible. This chain joins TRBV20-1 and TRBJ2-7; D possibly corresponds to TRBD2 (5 bases). CDR3 length: 14 amino acids. Per germline, CDR1 DFQATT and CDR2 SNEGSKA (reference sequence). CDR3 amino acids: CSAKNPGGRYELYF. CDR3 DNA sequence: TGCAGTGCGAAAAACCCAGGAGGCAGGTACGAGCTGTACTTC.

This clonotype has a count of ten or more. The chain recombines TRBV5-1 with TRBJ2-3, with TRBD2 as a possible D gene (5 bases). With 1 base removed from V and 6 bases from J, the gap between germline ends came to 15 bases. The CDR3 is 15 amino acids. Germline CDR1 reads SGHRS; CDR2 reads YFSETQ. CDR3 loop: CASSLLPGSLDTQYF. In nucleotides, the CDR3 is TGCGCCAGCAGCTTGCTTCCGGGGTCATTGGATACGCAGTATTTT.

In its sample, this clonotype was seen a few times. The chain has TRBV19 and TRBJ2-7; D may be TRBD1 (6 bases). V was clipped by 3 bases and J by 2 bases, with 14 bases between them. There are 15 residues in the CDR3. Per the germline V gene, CDR1 is LNHDA and CDR2 is SQIVND (reference sequence). The CDR3 coding sequence is TGTGCCAGTAGTATTGGGCCAGGGGTAACCTACGAGCAGTACTTC. This sequence encodes CASSIGPGVTYEQYF.

This clonotype has ten or more counts. The chain combines TRBV4-3 with TRBJ2-1, with 10 nucleotides matching TRBD2. V was clipped by 0 bases and J by 4 bases; unmatched bases: 6. The CDR3 length is 17 residues. Germline V gives CDR1 LGHNA, CDR2 YSLEER. CDR3 sequence (DNA): TGCGCCAGCAGCCAAGATCGAACTAGCGGGGCGTACAATGAGCAGTTCTTC. This translates into CASSQDRTSGAYNEQFF.

This clonotype appeared many times. The V call is TRBV2, the J call TRBJ2-7; 7 bases fit TRBD1. The CDR3 is 18 amino acids. Looked up from germline, CDR1 is SNHLY and CDR2 is FYNNEI. Trimming removed 2 bases from V and 6 bases from J; junction bases left unmatched: 19. Here the CDR3 DNA reads TGTGCCAGCAGTGAATATTTCGTTTTCGGGACAGTAGGGTCCGAGCAGTACTTC. Translation: CASSEYFVFGTVGSEQYF. Together with reference TRBV2 and TRBJ2-7, the CDR3 gives the full variable domain: EPEVTQTPSHQVTQMGQEVILRCVPISNHLYFYWYRQILGQKVEFLVSFYNNEISEKSEIFDDQFSVERPDGSNFTLKIRSTKLEDSAMYFCASSEYFVFGTVGSEQYFGPGTRLTVT.

This clonotype was counted at least ten times. The rearrangement links TRBV7-6 to TRBJ2-7; perhaps TRBD1 as D (6 bases). Germline values: CDR1 SGHVS, CDR2 FNYEAQ. The CDR3 covers 13 residues. The V gene lost 4 bases and the J gene lost 4 bases, with 11 bases spanning the gap. The CDR3: CASSSGAAYEQYF. The CDR3 region has the DNA TGTGCCAGCAGCTCAGGGGCTGCGTACGAGCAGTACTTC.

By proportion, this clonotype is medium-sized (0.01 to 0.1%). The J gene is TRBJ1-5, the V gene TRBV7-6, with 9 bases that match TRBD1. Germline-derived CDR1 and CDR2 are SGHVS and FNYEAQ. CDR3 length equals 15 residues. Trimming at V came to 6 bases and at J to 3 bases, leaving 6 bases not matched to a gene. The CDR3 DNA reads TGTGCCAGCAGTCCGGGACAGGGCCACAATCAGCCCCAGCATTTT. Translating it yields CASSPGQGHNQPQHF.

The chain carries TRBV20-1 and TRBJ2-3, with D maybe TRBD2 (7 bases). The CDR3 sequence is 13 residues long. CDR1 and CDR2 from the germline V gene are DFQATT and SNEGSKA (reference sequence). CDR3 in DNA: TGCAGCGGTGACGGGGGGCGGCCAGATACGCAGTATTTT. This sequence encodes CSGDGGRPDTQYF.

In regard to this clonotype: At one of its ends the junction is not consistent with the germline gene, which may arise from a read error. The J gene is TRBJ2-7, the V gene TRBV20-1; D uncertain. Per germline, CDR1 DFQATT and CDR2 SNEGSKA (reference sequence). This CDR3 region has 14 residues. The CDR3 sequence: CSVRDRPLSYEQYF. In DNA, the CDR3 is TGCAGTGTTAGAGATAGACCGCTCTCCTACGAGCAGTACTTC.

This clonotype has ten or more counts. This chain connects TRBV6-5 to TRBJ2-3; weak D call: TRBD2 (5 bases). Trimming took off 5 bases at V and 1 base at J, with 10 bases between the two ends. The CDR3 totals 14 residues. Germline V CDR1 and CDR2: MNHEY, SVGAGI. CDR3 sequence reads: CASSMNGGTDTQYF. Here the CDR3 DNA reads TGTGCCAGCAGTATGAACGGGGGCACAGATACGCAGTATTTT.

With regard to this clonotype: A much larger clone differs by one base, so this may be a read error. The rearrangement uses TRBV14 and TRBJ2-3; 13 nucleotides agree with TRBD2. This CDR3 has 16 residues. Germline V gene sequence: CDR1 SGHDN, CDR2 FVKESK. J was trimmed by 2 bases and V by 3 bases; bases with no gene match: 2. The CDR3 region has the DNA TGTGCCAGCAGCCATGGACTAGCGGGGGTCACAGATACGCAGTATTTT. Amino acids: CASSHGLAGVTDTQYF.

The chain carries TRBV12-5 and TRBJ1-1; D call uncertain. CDR1 and CDR2 (germline): LGHNT, FRNRAP. The V end lost 3 bases, the J end lost 4 bases, and 9 bases lay between the germline ends. The CDR3 covers 13 residues. The CDR3 nucleotides are TGTGCTAGTGGTTTACTGGTTGGCACTGAAGCTTTCTTT. Protein sequence: CASGLLVGTEAFF.

This chain connects TRBV28 to TRBJ2-2; 8 bases are a match to TRBD1. Germline V gives CDR1 MDHEN, CDR2 SYDVKM. The J segment lost 5 bases and the V segment lost 6 bases, leaving 14 bases of the junction unmatched. The CDR3 extends over 17 amino acids. CDR3 in DNA: TGTGCCAGCAGAACGGACAGGGCCTCACGAGGGACCGGGGAGCTGTTTTTT. As protein: CASRTDRASRGTGELFF.

The sample holds many counts of this clonotype. The gene calls are TRBV6-1 and TRBJ2-2, with TRBD1 identical over 7 bases. J was trimmed by 6 bases and V by 2 bases; bases with no gene match: 9. Per the germline V gene, CDR1 is MNHNS and CDR2 is SASEGT. The CDR3 runs to 16 residues. The CDR3 loop is CASSEFETGFPGELFF. The CDR3 region has the DNA TGTGCCAGCAGTGAATTCGAGACAGGGTTCCCCGGGGAGCTGTTTTTT.

Worth noting for this clonotype: Given a much more abundant clone one base away, this may be a read error. V gene TRBV2 combines with J gene TRBJ1-4, with D tentatively TRBD1 (5 bases). This CDR3 spans 13 amino acids. Germline loops: CDR1 SNHLY, CDR2 FYNNEI. The V end lost 5 bases, the J end lost 7 bases, and 11 bases lay between the germline ends. The DNA for the CDR3 is TGTGCCAGCAGTTCAGGGAATAGTGAAAAACTGTTTTTT. This translates into CASSSGNSEKLFF. Complete variable domain (other parts from reference TRBV2 and TRBJ1-4): EPEVTQTPSHQVTQMGQEVILRCVPISNHLYFYWYRQILGQKVEFLVSFYNNEISEKSEIFDDQFSVERPDGSNFTLKIRSTKLEDSAMYFCASSSGNSEKLFFGSGTQLSVL.

This clonotype was seen many times. The V gene is TRBV25-1, the J gene TRBJ2-7; no clear D. Germline values: CDR1 MGHDK, CDR2 SYGVNS. The CDR3 totals 15 residues. V was shortened by 1 base and J by 4 bases, with 14 bases between the two germline ends. The CDR3 DNA reads as TGTGCCAGCAGTGAATCAACCGGACGGATTTACGAGCAGTACTTC. It translates to CASSESTGRIYEQYF.

By frequency in the sample, this clonotype is medium-sized. The rearrangement links TRBV6-5 to TRBJ2-3; no clear D. V was cut by 7 bases and J by 0 bases, with 8 bases left in between. There are 13 residues in the CDR3. The V gene's germline CDR1 is MNHEY and CDR2 SVGAGI. CDR3 DNA: TGTGCCAGCACCTCACTTAGCACAGATACGCAGTATTTT. Translated, it gives CASTSLSTDTQYF.

At least ten counts were recorded for this clonotype. This sequence joins TRBV27 and TRBJ2-3; 12 bases match TRBD2. Trimming removed 7 bases from V and 5 bases from J; junction bases left unmatched: 10. The CDR3 covers 16 residues. Germline V CDR1 and CDR2: MNHEY, SMNVEV (reference sequence). The chain's CDR3 is CASTPLGLAGGDTQYF. Written as DNA, the CDR3 is TGTGCCAGCACCCCCCTGGGACTAGCGGGCGGAGATACGCAGTATTTT.

This clonotype occurred a few times. A much larger clone differs from this one at a single base, so this may be a read error. This chain links TRBV7-6 with TRBJ2-1; D gene unclear. The germline V gene has CDR1 SGHVS and CDR2 FNYEAQ. This CDR3 region has 12 residues. The DNA of the CDR3 is TGTGCCAGCAGCTTATTAAACAATGAGCCGTTCTTC. Residues: CASSLLNNEPFF.

This clonotype was detected ten times or more. This chain joins TRBV6-2 or TRBV6-3 and TRBJ2-7; the match to TRBD1 covers 8 bases. The CDR3 totals 12 residues. The V and J ends lost 5 bases and 6 bases, in that order; junction bases with no gene match: 3. Germline loops: CDR1 MNHEY, CDR2 SVGEGT. The CDR3 here is CASSLQGAEQYF. The CDR3 DNA reads as TGTGCCAGCAGTCTTCAGGGGGCCGAGCAGTACTTC.